Listed below are T cell receptor beta chains from one sample, sequenced in a study of human T cells and chemical hapten exposure. TCRdb called the RACE reads again in MiXCR, with one record for every CDR3 protein. The profile shows nearly 95,000 distinct CDR3 sequences, about 10% of them singletons. The specimen comprised whole blood, sampled in connection with sensitization to the hapten diphenylcyclopropenone (DPC). The receptors derive from a man in his forties with alopecia areata. Some clones in this sample may be carry-over from other donors' samples. CDR3s include the opening cysteine and the closing phenylalanine or tryptophan. The D gene is left open where the match is weak. Clone sizes are given selectively: once, few, many, or a class where the clone is expanded.

J | V | D | size | CDR3 | DNA
TRBJ2-3 | TRBV10-3 | TRBD2 | few | CAIKPSGGTDTQYF | TGTGCCATCAAGCCTAGCGGCGGCACAGATACGCAGTATTTT
TRBJ2-2 | TRBV5-4 | . | many | CASSLDSYTGELFF | TGTGCCAGCAGCTTGGACAGCTACACCGGGGAGCTGTTTTTT
TRBJ2-3 | TRBV7-2 | . | . | CASSNGPVATDTQYF | TGTGCCAGCAGCAACGGCCCGGTTGCGACAGATACGCAGTATTTT
TRBJ2-3 | TRBV30 | . | few | CAWSVPDTQYF | TGTGCCTGGAGTGTACCAGATACGCAGTATTTT
TRBJ2-1 | TRBV6-5 | . | few | CASTPLGAGYNEQFF | TGTGCCAGCACCCCACTAGGGGCCGGGTACAATGAGCAGTTCTTC
TRBJ2-3 | TRBV29-1 | . | . | CSVDWGQTDTQYF | TGCAGCGTGGATTGGGGGCAAACAGATACGCAGTATTTT
TRBJ2-5 | TRBV5-1 | . | many | CASSWGTPQETQYF | TGCGCCAGCAGCTGGGGGACACCACAAGAGACCCAGTACTTC
TRBJ2-3 | TRBV4-3 | TRBD2 | many | CASSQDWTSGVLTDTQYF | TGCGCCAGCAGCCAAGATTGGACTAGCGGGGTTCTAACAGATACGCAGTATTTT
TRBJ1-2 | TRBV29-1 | . | many | CSAPGLRGSYGYTF | TGCAGCGCCCCTGGGTTAAGGGGGAGCTATGGCTACACCTTC
TRBJ2-6 | TRBV5-1 | TRBD1 | . | CASSLAGQVEANVLTF | TGCGCCAGCAGCTTGGCGGGACAGGTAGAGGCCAACGTCCTGACTTTC
TRBJ1-2 | TRBV12-3/TRBV12-4 | . | many | CASSLRQNYGYTF | TGTGCCAGCAGTTTACGACAGAACTATGGCTACACCTTC
TRBJ1-5 | TRBV5-4 | TRBD1 | . | CASSYRTGGINQPQHF | TGTGCCAGCAGCTATCGGACAGGGGGTATAAATCAGCCCCAGCATTTT
TRBJ1-2 | TRBV3-1 | TRBD1 | many | CASSQPGTGSYGYTF | TGTGCCAGCAGCCAACCCGGGACAGGCTCCTATGGCTACACCTTC
TRBJ2-5 | TRBV29-1 | . | once | CSVGSRAETQYF | TGCAGCGTGGGGTCCAGGGCGGAGACCCAGTACTTC
TRBJ2-5 | TRBV30 | . | few | CAWSVLGPETQYF | TGTGCCTGGAGTGTTCTCGGGCCCGAGACCCAGTACTTC
TRBJ1-1 | TRBV27 | . | . | CASKKEGLNTEAFF | TGTGCCAGCAAAAAGGAGGGGTTGAACACTGAAGCTTTCTTT
TRBJ1-2 | TRBV29-1 | . | many | CSVVRDYGYTF | TGCAGCGTAGTTAGAGACTATGGCTACACCTTC
TRBJ2-2 | TRBV6-1 | . | few | CASTQLNTGELFF | TGTGCCAGCACCCAACTCAACACCGGGGAGCTGTTTTTT
TRBJ2-6 | TRBV6-6 | TRBD1 | . | CASSYLGQGISGANVLTF | TGTGCCAGCAGTTACCTGGGACAGGGAATCTCTGGGGCCAACGTCCTGACTTTC
TRBJ1-3 | TRBV28 | TRBD1 | few | CASSFSGQGAITGNTIYF | TGTGCCAGCAGTTTTTCGGGACAGGGGGCGATTACTGGAAACACCATATATTTT
TRBJ1-1 | TRBV29-1 | . | few | CSVGRTFDTEAFF | TGCAGCGTTGGCAGGACATTCGACACTGAAGCTTTCTTT
TRBJ2-5 | TRBV29-1 | TRBD2 | . | CSVGSTSGSQYF | TGCAGCGTTGGATCAACTAGCGGATCCCAGTACTTC
TRBJ2-1 | TRBV29-1 | . | . | CSARANNEQFF | TGCAGCGCTCGGGCGAACAATGAGCAGTTCTTC
TRBJ1-2 | TRBV27 | TRBD1 | many | CASSPTVGTAYGYTF | TGTGCCAGCAGTCCCACCGTGGGGACAGCATATGGCTACACCTTC
TRBJ2-1 | TRBV4-2 | TRBD2 | few | CASSSGLAGGGNEQFF | TGTGCCAGCAGCTCCGGACTAGCGGGAGGAGGGAATGAGCAGTTCTTC
TRBJ2-3 | TRBV20-1 | . | . | CSAPRLGMDTQYF | TGCAGTGCACCACGGTTGGGGATGGATACGCAGTATTTT
TRBJ1-6 | TRBV28 | . | few | CAIRDGWGSSYNSPLHF | TGTGCCATAAGGGACGGCTGGGGAAGCTCCTATAATTCACCCCTCCACTTT
TRBJ2-3 | TRBV7-9 | TRBD2 | . | CASSSWTSSDTQYF | TGTGCCAGCAGCTCCTGGACTAGTTCAGATACGCAGTATTTT
TRBJ2-3 | TRBV10-2 | TRBD2 | . | CASTLGLAGAGTQYF | TGCGCCAGCACCCTCGGACTAGCGGGTGCTGGTACGCAGTATTTT
TRBJ2-3 | TRBV4-3 | TRBD2 | few | CASSQEGLAGDGADTQYF | TGCGCCAGCAGCCAAGAAGGACTAGCGGGAGATGGTGCAGATACGCAGTATTTT
TRBJ2-5 | TRBV4-2 | TRBD1 | . | CASSQEYRGPQETQYF | TGTGCCAGCAGCCAGGAATACAGGGGACCCCAAGAGACCCAGTACTTC
TRBJ2-3 | TRBV7-2 | . | . | CASSLVGGPRDTQYF | TGTGCCAGCAGCTTGGTGGGAGGCCCGAGAGATACGCAGTATTTT
TRBJ2-1 | TRBV7-9 | . | . | CASSPLGGVNNEQFF | TGTGCCAGCAGCCCCCTGGGCGGGGTAAACAATGAGCAGTTCTTC
TRBJ2-5 | TRBV5-1 | . | . | CASSATRGSQETQYF | TGCGCCAGCAGCGCGACGCGCGGTAGCCAAGAGACCCAGTACTTC
TRBJ1-5 | TRBV13 | . | . | CASSLGGQPQHF | TGTGCCAGCAGCTTAGGGGGTCAGCCCCAGCATTTT
TRBJ2-3 | TRBV20-1 | . | many | CSALAGVLLTDTQYF | TGCAGTGCTCTAGCAGGAGTACTGCTCACAGATACGCAGTATTTT
TRBJ2-3 | TRBV7-8 | . | . | CASSLLDPRDTQYF | TGTGCCAGCAGCTTACTGGACCCCCGGGATACGCAGTATTTT
TRBJ1-1 | TRBV12-3/TRBV12-4 | . | few | CASSLAGPMGYTEAFF | TGTGCCAGCAGTTTAGCAGGTCCTATGGGATACACTGAAGCTTTCTTT
TRBJ1-1 | TRBV29-1 | . | . | CSVEDGLETGTEAFF | TGCAGCGTTGAGGACGGATTGGAAACGGGCACTGAAGCTTTCTTT
TRBJ2-7 | TRBV7-6 | TRBD2 | few | CASSLEASGSDEQYF | TGTGCCAGCAGCTTAGAGGCTAGCGGGAGCGACGAGCAGTACTTC
TRBJ1-1 | TRBV9 | . | many | CASSVVGANNAEAFF | TGTGCCAGCAGCGTAGTCGGGGCTAATAACGCTGAAGCTTTCTTT
TRBJ2-7 | TRBV19 | . | few | CASSIFGRGGSPTSIEKGYF | TGTGCCAGTAGTATATTTGGTCGCGGCGGATCCCCTACGAGCATCGAAAAGGGGTACTTC
TRBJ2-1 | TRBV12-3/TRBV12-4 | . | . | CASQLLANEQFF | TGTGCCAGCCAACTTCTGGCCAATGAGCAGTTCTTC
TRBJ1-2 | TRBV7-2 | TRBD1 | many | CASSLDRGGGYTF | TGTGCCAGCAGCTTAGACAGGGGCGGGGGCTACACCTTC
TRBJ2-3 | TRBV20-1 | . | few | CSTRAVTDTQYF | TGCAGTACGAGGGCCGTCACAGATACGCAGTATTTT
TRBJ2-2 | TRBV6-2/TRBV6-3 | . | . | CASTLLGRNTGELFF | TGTGCCAGCACCCTACTAGGAAGGAACACCGGGGAGCTGTTTTTT
TRBJ2-3 | TRBV5-1 | TRBD2 | . | CASSLLGLAGVPDTQYF | TGCGCCAGCAGCTTGCTGGGACTAGCGGGAGTGCCCGATACGCAGTATTTT
TRBJ2-3 | TRBV7-7 | . | many | CASSFGGWDTQYF | TGTGCTAGCAGCTTTGGGGGCTGGGATACGCAGTATTTT
TRBJ2-2 | TRBV6-1 | TRBD2 | many | CASSGLAIANTGELFF | TGTGCCAGCAGTGGACTAGCGATAGCCAATACCGGGGAGCTGTTTTTT
TRBJ2-3 | TRBV7-6 | . | . | CASSSDGPLSPADTQYF | TGTGCCAGCAGCAGCGACGGCCCCCTCAGCCCCGCAGATACGCAGTATTTT
TRBJ1-5 | TRBV9 | . | few | CASSATGINQPQHF | TGTGCCAGCAGCGCTACAGGGATCAATCAGCCCCAGCATTTT
TRBJ2-3 | TRBV21-1 | . | . | CASFYLQGPTDTQYF | TGTGCCAGCTTCTACCTCCAGGGCCCCACAGATACGCAGTATTTT
TRBJ2-3 | TRBV6-6 | . | . | CASSPTGGDTQYF | TGTGCCAGCAGCCCCACCGGGGGAGATACGCAGTATTTT